One sample yielded the 10 T cell receptor beta chains listed below, sequenced in a study of blood T cell repertoires in COVID-19. Data came from immunoSEQ multiplex PCR; TCRdb stores just in-frame clones and leaves some out. The data show around 220,000 clones, with less than 85% seen just once and about 5.3% held by the top ten. The sequencing sample was made of peripheral blood. Every receptor here comes from an elderly woman with active or convalescent COVID-19.

The gene calls are TRBV18 and TRBJ2-5, with D possibly matching TRBD1 (6 bases). CDR3 length: 14 amino acids. V lost 8 bases, J lost 4 bases, and 17 bases lay in between. CDR1 and CDR2 from the germline V gene are KGHSH and LQKENI. In DNA, the CDR3 is TGTGCCAGCCTAAGGACAGCGCCTCTAGAGACCCAGTACTTC. Translation gives CASLRTAPLETQYF.

The rearrangement links TRBV11-2 to TRBJ1-1, with 7 bases identical to TRBD1. CDR3 length: 14 amino acids. Germline V gene lookup returns CDR1 SGHAT and CDR2 FQNNGV. Unmatched junction bases numbered 3, after V lost 5 bases and J lost 0 bases. The CDR3 DNA is TGTGCCAGCAGCCCGGGACAGATGAACACTGAAGCTTTCTTT. The encoded protein is CASSPGQMNTEAFF.

This clone was counted only a few times. This chain connects TRBV5-6 to TRBJ1-1; D perhaps matches TRBD1 (6 bases). Deletions cut 3 bases from V and 5 bases from J, with 14 bases between. The CDR3 is made up of 14 amino acids. Germline lookup yields CDR1 SGHDT and CDR2 YYEEEE. CDR3 region: CASSWTASGTEAFF. The CDR3 region has the DNA TGTGCCAGCAGCTGGACAGCCTCGGGGACTGAAGCTTTCTTT.

This rearrangement joins TRBV19 to TRBJ2-2; weak D call: TRBD1 (5 bases). V lost 5 bases to trimming and J lost 5 bases, with 12 bases between them. This CDR3 spans 14 amino acids. Germline V lookup: CDR1 LNHDA, CDR2 SQIVND (reference sequence). Here the CDR3 DNA reads TGTGCCAGTAGTCCATCAGGGATTACCGGGGAGCTGTTTTTT. Translation gives CASSPSGITGELFF.

This chain joins TRBV11-2 and TRBJ2-2; D is possibly TRBD1 (6 bases). Trimming stripped 1 base from V and 7 bases from J, with 13 bases between. The CDR3 length is 15 residues. The germline V gene has CDR1 SGHAT and CDR2 FQNNGV. CDR3 protein: CASSLVARGIGELFF. CDR3 in DNA: TGTGCCAGCAGCTTAGTCGCCAGGGGTATCGGGGAGCTGTTTTTT. The entire variable domain, with the rest obtained from reference TRBV11-2 and TRBJ2-2, is as follows: EAGVAQSPRYKIIEKRQSVAFWCNPISGHATLYWYQQILGQGPKLLIQFQNNGVVDDSQLPKDRFSAERLKGVDSTLKIQPAKLEDSAVYLCASSLVARGIGELFFGEGSRLTVL.

A single count supports this clone. The chain links TRBV2 to TRBJ2-1; TRBD2 agrees at 13 bases. The CDR3 spans 20 residues. Germline V gene data show CDR1 as SNHLY and CDR2 as FYNNEI. V gave up 2 bases and J gave up 9 bases; unmatched junction bases: 19. The CDR3 DNA reads as TGTGCCAGCAGTGAAAAAAGAGCCGGGACTAGCGGGAAGTTTTTTATTGAGCAGTTCTTC. Its protein is CASSEKRAGTSGKFFIEQFF.

The rearrangement uses TRBV28 and TRBJ2-3, with 9 bases fitting TRBD2. Germline CDR1 MDHEN, CDR2 SYDVKM. V lost 3 bases, J lost 1 base, and 2 bases stayed unmatched. This CDR3 region has 15 residues. The CDR3 loop is CASSFQRGGTDTQYF. The CDR3 DNA is TGTGCCAGCAGTTTTCAGCGGGGGGGCACAGATACGCAGTATTTT.

The gene calls are TRBV5-6 and TRBJ1-5; no clear D gene. The germline gives CDR1 SGHDT, CDR2 YYEEEE. The CDR3 is 15 residues long. The V end lost 4 bases, the J end lost 0 bases, and 11 bases lay between the germline ends. This chain's CDR3 is CASSLNPYSNQPQHF. The DNA of the CDR3 is TGTGCCAGCAGCCTAAACCCATATAGCAATCAGCCCCAGCATTTT.

In DNA form, the CDR3 reads TGCGCCAGCAGCTTGACAGGGGGCCACTATGGCTACACCTTC. It yields the protein CASSLTGGHYGYTF. The V gene is TRBV5-1, the J gene TRBJ1-2; 9 nucleotides match TRBD1. CDR3 length: 14 residues. V was pared by 1 base and J by 3 bases, with 1 base of the junction left unmatched. Germline assignment: CDR1 SGHRS and CDR2 YFSETQ.

The chain links TRBV29-1 to TRBJ1-2; TRBD1 matches 9 bases. This CDR3 spans 15 amino acids. The V and J ends lost 6 bases and 8 bases, in that order; junction bases with no gene match: 16. The germline CDR1 and CDR2 sequences are SQVTM and ANQGSEA. CDR3 bases: TGCAGCGTCAATCCCACCACCGGGACAGGGCCCGGCTACACCTTC. This encodes CSVNPTTGTGPGYTF.